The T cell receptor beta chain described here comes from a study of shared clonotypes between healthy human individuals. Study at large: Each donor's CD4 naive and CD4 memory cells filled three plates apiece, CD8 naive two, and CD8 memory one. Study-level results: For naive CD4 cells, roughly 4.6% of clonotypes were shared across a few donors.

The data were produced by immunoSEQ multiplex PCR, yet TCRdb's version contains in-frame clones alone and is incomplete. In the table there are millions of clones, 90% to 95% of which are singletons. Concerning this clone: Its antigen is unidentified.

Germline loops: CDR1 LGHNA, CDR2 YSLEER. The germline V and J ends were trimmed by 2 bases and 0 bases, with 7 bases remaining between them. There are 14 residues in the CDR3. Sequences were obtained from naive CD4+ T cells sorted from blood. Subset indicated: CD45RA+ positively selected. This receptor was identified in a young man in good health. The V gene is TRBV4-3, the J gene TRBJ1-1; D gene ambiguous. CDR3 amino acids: CASSQTRMNTEAFF. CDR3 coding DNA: TGCGCCAGCAGCCAAACTCGAATGAACACTGAAGCTTTCTTT.